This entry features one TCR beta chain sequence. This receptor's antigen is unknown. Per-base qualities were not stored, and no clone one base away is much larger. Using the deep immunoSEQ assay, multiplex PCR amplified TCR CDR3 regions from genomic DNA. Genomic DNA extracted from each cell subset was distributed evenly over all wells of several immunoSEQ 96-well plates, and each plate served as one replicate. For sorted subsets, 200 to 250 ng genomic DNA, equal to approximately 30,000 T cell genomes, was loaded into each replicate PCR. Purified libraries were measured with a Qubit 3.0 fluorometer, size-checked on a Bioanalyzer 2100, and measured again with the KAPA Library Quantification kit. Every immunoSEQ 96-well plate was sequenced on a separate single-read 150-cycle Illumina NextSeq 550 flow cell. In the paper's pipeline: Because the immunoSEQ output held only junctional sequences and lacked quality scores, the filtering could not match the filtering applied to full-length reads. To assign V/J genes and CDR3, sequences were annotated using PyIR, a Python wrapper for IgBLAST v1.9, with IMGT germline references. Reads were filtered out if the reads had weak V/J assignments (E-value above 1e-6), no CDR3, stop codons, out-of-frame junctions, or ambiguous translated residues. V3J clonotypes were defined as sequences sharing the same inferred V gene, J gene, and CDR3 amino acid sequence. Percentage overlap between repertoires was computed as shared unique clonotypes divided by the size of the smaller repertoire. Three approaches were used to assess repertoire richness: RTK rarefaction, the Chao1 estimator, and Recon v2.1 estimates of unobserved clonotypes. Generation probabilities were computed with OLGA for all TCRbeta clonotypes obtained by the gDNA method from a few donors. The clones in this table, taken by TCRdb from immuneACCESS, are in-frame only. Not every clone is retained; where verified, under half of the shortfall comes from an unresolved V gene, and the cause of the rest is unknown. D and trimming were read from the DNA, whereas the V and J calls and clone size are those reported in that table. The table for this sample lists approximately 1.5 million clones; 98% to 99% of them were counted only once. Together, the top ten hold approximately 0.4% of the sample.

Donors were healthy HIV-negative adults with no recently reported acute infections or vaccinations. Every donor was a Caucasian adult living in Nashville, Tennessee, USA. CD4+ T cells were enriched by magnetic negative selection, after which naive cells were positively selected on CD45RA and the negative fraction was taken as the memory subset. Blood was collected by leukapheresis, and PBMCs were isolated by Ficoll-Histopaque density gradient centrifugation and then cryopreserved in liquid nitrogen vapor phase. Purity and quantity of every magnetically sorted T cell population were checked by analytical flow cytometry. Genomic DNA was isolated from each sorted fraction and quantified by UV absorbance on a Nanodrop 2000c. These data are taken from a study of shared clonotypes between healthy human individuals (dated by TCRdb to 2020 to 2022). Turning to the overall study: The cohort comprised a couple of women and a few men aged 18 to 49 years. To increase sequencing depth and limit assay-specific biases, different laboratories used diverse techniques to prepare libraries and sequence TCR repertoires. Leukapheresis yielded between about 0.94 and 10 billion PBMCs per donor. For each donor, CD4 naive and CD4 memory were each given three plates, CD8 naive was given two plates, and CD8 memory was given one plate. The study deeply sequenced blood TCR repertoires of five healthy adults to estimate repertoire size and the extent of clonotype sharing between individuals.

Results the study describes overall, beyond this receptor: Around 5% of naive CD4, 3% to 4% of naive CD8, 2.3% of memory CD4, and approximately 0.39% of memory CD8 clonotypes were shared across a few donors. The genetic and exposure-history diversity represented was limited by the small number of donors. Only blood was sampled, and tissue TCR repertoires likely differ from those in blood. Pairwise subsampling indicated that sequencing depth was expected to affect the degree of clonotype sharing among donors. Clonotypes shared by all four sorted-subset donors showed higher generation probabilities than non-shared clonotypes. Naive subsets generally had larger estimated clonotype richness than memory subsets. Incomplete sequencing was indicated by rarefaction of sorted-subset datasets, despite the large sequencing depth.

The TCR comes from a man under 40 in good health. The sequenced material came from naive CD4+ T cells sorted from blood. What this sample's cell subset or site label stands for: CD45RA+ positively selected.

The CDR3 is CASSLIVGGKPGNTIYF. The sequenced DNA is TGTGCCAGCAGCTTAATCGTGGGGGGGAAACCTGGAAACACCATATATTTT. The V and J genes are TRBV7-6 and TRBJ1-3, with a tentative D gene TRBD1 over 5 matching bases. The V and J ends are trimmed by 2 bases and 2 bases, leaving 16 bases between them. The CDR3 numbers 17 residues from cysteine through phenylalanine. Only the CDR3 DNA is retained, 51 bases long and in frame from the first base. CDR1 SGHVS and CDR2 FNYEAQ are derived from the germline V gene.